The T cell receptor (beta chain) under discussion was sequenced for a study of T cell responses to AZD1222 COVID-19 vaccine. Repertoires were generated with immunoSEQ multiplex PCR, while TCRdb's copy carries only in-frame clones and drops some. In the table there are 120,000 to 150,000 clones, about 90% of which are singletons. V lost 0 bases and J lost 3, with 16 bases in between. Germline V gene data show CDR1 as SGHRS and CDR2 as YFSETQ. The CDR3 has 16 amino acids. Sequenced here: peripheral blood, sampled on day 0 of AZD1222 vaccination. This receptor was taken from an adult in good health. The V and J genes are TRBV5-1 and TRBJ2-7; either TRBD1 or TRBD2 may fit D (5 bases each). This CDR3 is CASSLADNTGRYEQYF. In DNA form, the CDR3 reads TGCGCCAGCAGCTTGGCCGATAACACGGGGCGCTACGAGCAGTACTTC.